This T cell receptor beta chain was sequenced for a study of lymphopenia after photon versus proton radiotherapy. This clone was seen only a few times. Its matching antigen is unknown. V dropped 4 bases and J dropped 1 base, with 23 bases sitting between them. Germline loops: CDR1 SGHAT, CDR2 FQNNGV. The CDR3 length is 19 residues. Study-level results: Photon-treated patients lost naive T cells and TCR diversity; proton-treated stayed stable.

This table comes from immunoSEQ multiplex PCR, and its TCRdb copy is limited to in-frame clones, with some not included. The data contain 35,000 to 45,000 clones, about 83% of them singletons. The gene calls are TRBV11-2 and TRBJ1-3; a weak D match, TRBD1 (5 bases). The clonotype comes from a woman aged 70-85 years with pancreatic cancer. Sequenced here: peripheral blood, sampled from a patient treated with proton-based radiotherapy. CDR3 DNA sequence: TGTGCCAGCAGCTGGGACTGGGACTCCCCAGAAGGATCTGGAAACACCATATATTTT. This gives the protein CASSWDWDSPEGSGNTIYF.